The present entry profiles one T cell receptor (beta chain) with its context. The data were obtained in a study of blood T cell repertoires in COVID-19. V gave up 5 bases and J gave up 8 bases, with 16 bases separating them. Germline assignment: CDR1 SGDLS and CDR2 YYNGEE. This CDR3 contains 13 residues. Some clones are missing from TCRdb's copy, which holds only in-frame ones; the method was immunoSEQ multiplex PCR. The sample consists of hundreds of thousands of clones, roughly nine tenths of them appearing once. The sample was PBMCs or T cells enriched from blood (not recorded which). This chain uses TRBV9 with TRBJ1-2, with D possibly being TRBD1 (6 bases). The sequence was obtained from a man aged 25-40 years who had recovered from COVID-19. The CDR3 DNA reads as TGTGCCAGCAGTTACAGGGAGAGCGGCGGCTACACCTTC. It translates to CASSYRESGGYTF.